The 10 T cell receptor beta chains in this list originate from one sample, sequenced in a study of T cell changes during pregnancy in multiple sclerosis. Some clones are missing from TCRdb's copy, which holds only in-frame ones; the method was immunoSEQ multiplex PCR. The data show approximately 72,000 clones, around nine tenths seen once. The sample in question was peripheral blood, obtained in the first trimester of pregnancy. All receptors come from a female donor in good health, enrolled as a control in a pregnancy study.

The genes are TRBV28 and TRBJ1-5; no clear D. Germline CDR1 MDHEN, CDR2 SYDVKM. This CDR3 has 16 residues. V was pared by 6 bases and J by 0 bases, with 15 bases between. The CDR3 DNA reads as TGTGCCAGCAGCCCCCTCGTAAGCTATAGCAATCAGCCCCAGCATTTT. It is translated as CASSPLVSYSNQPQHF.

In DNA form, the CDR3 reads TGTGCCAGCAGCTTCGGAGTAGCAGAATACAATGAGCAGTTCTTC. The encoded protein is CASSFGVAEYNEQFF. J is TRBJ2-1 and V is TRBV7-9; D is unresolved. Germline CDR1 is SEHNR and CDR2 is FQNEAQ (reference sequence). The length of the CDR3 is 15 residues. Trimming stripped 3 bases from V and 4 bases from J, with 13 bases between.

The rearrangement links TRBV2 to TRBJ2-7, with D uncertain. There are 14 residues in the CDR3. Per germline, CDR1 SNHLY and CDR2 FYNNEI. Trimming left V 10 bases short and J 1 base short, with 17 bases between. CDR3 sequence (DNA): TGTGCCACCACCATCGACACGGTTTCCTACGAGCAGTACTTC. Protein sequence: CATTIDTVSYEQYF.

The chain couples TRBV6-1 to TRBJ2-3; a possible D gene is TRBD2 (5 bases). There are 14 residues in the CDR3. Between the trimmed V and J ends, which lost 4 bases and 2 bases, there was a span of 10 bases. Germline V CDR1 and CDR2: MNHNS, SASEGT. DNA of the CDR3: TGTGCCAGCAGTGCTAGCCCAAACACAGATACGCAGTATTTT. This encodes CASSASPNTDTQYF.

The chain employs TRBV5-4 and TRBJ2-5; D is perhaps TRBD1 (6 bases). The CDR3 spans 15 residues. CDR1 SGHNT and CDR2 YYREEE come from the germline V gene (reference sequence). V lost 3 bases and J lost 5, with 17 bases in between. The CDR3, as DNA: TGTGCCAGCAGCTACTCGGACAGTGTTCGGGAGACCCAGTACTTC. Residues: CASSYSDSVRETQYF.

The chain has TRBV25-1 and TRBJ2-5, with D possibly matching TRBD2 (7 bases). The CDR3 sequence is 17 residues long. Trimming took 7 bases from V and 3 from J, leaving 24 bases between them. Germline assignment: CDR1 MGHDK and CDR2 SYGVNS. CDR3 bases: TGTGCCAGCAACCCCAAAGAGGGGGAGGGCTCTAAAGAGACCCAGTACTTC. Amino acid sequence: CASNPKEGEGSKETQYF.

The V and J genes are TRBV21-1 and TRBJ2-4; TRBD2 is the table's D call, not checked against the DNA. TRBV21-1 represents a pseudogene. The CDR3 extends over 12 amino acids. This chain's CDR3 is CAKPYLESIQYF. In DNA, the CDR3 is TGTGCCAAACCGTACCTCGAGAGCATTCAGTACTTC.

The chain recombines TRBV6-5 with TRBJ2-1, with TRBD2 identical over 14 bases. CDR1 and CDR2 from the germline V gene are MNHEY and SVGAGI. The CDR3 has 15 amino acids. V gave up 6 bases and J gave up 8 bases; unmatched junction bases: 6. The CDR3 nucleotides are TGTGCCAGCAGACCCGGGACTAGCGGGAGCGATGAGCAGTTCTTC. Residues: CASRPGTSGSDEQFF.

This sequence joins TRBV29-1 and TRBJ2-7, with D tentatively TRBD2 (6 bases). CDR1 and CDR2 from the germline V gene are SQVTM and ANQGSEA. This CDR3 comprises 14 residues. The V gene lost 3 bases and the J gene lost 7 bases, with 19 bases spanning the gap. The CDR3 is CSVEAGSEAGEQYF. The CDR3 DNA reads TGCAGCGTTGAGGCCGGCTCCGAGGCGGGAGAGCAGTACTTC.

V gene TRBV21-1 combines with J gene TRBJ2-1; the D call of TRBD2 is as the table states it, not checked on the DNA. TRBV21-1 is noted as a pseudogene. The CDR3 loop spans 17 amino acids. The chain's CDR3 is CASSRPGLAGGPYEQFF. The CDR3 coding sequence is TGTGCCAGCAGCCGTCCGGGACTAGCGGGAGGGCCGTATGAGCAGTTCTTC.